This T cell receptor (beta chain) emerged from a study of CD8 T cells in ankylosing spondylitis. Generation of TCR beta libraries employed quantitative 5'-RACE incorporating molecular barcodes. TCRdb re-analysed the 5' RACE reads in MiXCR, keeping a single row per CDR3 protein. The sample yields under 450,000 distinct CDR3 sequences, 15% to 20% seen once. This clonotype was detected only a few times. Its antigen is not identified. Study-level points and caveats: The study looked at matched synovial fluid samples from ankylosing spondylitis patients. Disease-linked clones were reported to be significantly enriched there. It appeared that ankylosing spondylitis blood was characterized by a TCR beta motif of several highly homologous variants.

From germline, CDR1 is SGHAT and CDR2 FQNNGV. The CDR3 contains 18 residues. Unmatched junction bases numbered 9, after V lost 3 bases and J lost 4 bases. The receptor's source is a male donor with ankylosing spondylitis. Sequenced sample: blood, either unsorted or a sorted T cell fraction (not recorded which). V gene TRBV11-2 combines with J gene TRBJ2-1; 13 nucleotides match TRBD2. The CDR3 sequence: CASSLLLAGGRLYNEQFF. The CDR3 DNA reads TGTGCCAGCAGCTTGTTACTAGCGGGAGGGAGACTATACAATGAGCAGTTCTTC.